The entry that follows covers one T cell receptor (beta chain) sequence. This clone was counted only a few times. Its antigen is unknown. No qualities accompany the bases; no much larger clone lies one base away. This sample was included in a study of shared clonotypes between healthy human individuals (dated by TCRdb to between 2020 and 2021). As for the study more broadly: The cohort comprised a couple of women and a few men aged 18 to 49 years. To increase sequencing depth and limit assay-specific biases, TCR repertoire library preparation and sequencing were carried out by different laboratories using diverse techniques. To estimate repertoire size and how much clonotype sharing occurs between individuals, the study deeply sequenced the blood TCR repertoires of five healthy adults. For each donor, CD4 naive and CD4 memory were each given three plates, CD8 naive was given two plates, and CD8 memory was given one plate. Between about 0.94 and 8.9 billion PBMCs per donor were obtained by leukapheresis. Here is what the overall study found, with its caveats: Only blood was sampled, and tissue TCR repertoires likely differ from those in blood. The small number of donors limited the genetic and exposure-history diversity represented. Rarefaction of sorted-subset datasets indicated incomplete sequencing despite the large sequencing depth. Naive subsets generally had larger estimated clonotype richness than memory subsets did. When a few donors were compared, the shared fraction of clonotypes was approximately 5% for naive CD4, roughly 3.3% for naive CD8, about 2.4% for memory CD4, and less than 0.45% for memory CD8. Pairwise subsampling indicated that sequencing depth was expected to affect the degree of clonotype sharing among donors. Clonotypes shared by all four sorted-subset donors showed higher generation probabilities than non-shared clonotypes.

Using the deep immunoSEQ assay, TCR CDR3 regions were amplified from genomic DNA by multiplex PCR. Extracted genomic DNA from each cell subset was spread evenly across all wells of several immunoSEQ 96-well plates, with each plate serving as a replicate. Each replicate PCR for sorted subsets received about 0.2 ug genomic DNA, equal to about 29,000 T cell genomes. Purified libraries were quantified with a Qubit 3.0 fluorometer, sized on a Bioanalyzer 2100, and re-quantified with the KAPA Library Quantification kit. Each immunoSEQ 96-well plate was sequenced on its own single-read 150-cycle Illumina NextSeq 550 flow cell. Regarding the original processing steps: The immunoSEQ output contained only junctional sequences without quality scores, so filtering could not match that applied to full-length reads. To assign V/J genes and CDR3, sequences were annotated using PyIR, a Python wrapper for IgBLAST v1.9, with IMGT germline references. Reads were removed for weak V/J assignments (E-value above 1e-6), missing CDR3, stop codons, out-of-frame junctions, or ambiguous translated residues. V3J clonotypes were defined as sequences sharing the same inferred V gene, J gene, and CDR3 amino acid sequence. To compute the percentage overlap between repertoires, the number of shared unique clonotypes was divided by the size of the smaller repertoire. RTK rarefaction, the Chao1 estimator, and Recon v2.1 estimates of unobserved clonotypes were used to assess repertoire richness. For all TCRbeta clonotypes obtained by the gDNA method from a few donors, generation probabilities were computed with OLGA. Imported from immuneACCESS, the table was reduced by TCRdb to in-frame sequences with V and J called. These copies leave out some clones; in studies compared against another copy, an unresolved V gene accounts for under half, and the cause of the remainder is not known. That table gives V, J and clone size, and the DNA gave D and trimming. The table for this sample lists about 1 million clones; around 76% of them were counted only once. The ten largest account for roughly 1.4% of the sample.

From the germline V gene (reference sequence), CDR1 is SEHNR and CDR2 is FQNEAQ. There are 14 amino acids in the CDR3, from cysteine to phenylalanine inclusive. Only the CDR3 region is kept as DNA, spanning 42 bases read in frame from base 1. Trimming takes 5 bases from V and 6 bases from J, and the germline ends sit 17 bases apart. Healthy HIV-negative adults with no recently reported acute infections or vaccinations were included as donors. All donors were Caucasian adults living in Nashville, Tennessee, USA. CD4+ T cells were enriched by magnetic negative selection, after which naive cells were positively selected on CD45RA and the negative fraction was taken as the memory subset. Blood was collected by leukapheresis, and PBMCs were isolated by Ficoll-Histopaque density gradient centrifugation and then cryopreserved in liquid nitrogen vapor phase. Analytical flow cytometry was used to check the purity and quantity of every magnetically sorted T cell population. From each sorted fraction, genomic DNA was isolated and quantified by UV absorbance on a Nanodrop 2000c.

The sequenced material came from memory CD4+ T cells sorted from blood. Per the publication, the cell subset or site label means: CD45RA-negative fraction. The TCR comes from a man younger than 35 in good health. The chain is encoded by TRBV7-9 joined to TRBJ2-7; a confident D gene designation cannot be given. The CDR3 region: CASSLGLPSSEQYF. The DNA sequence is TGTGCCAGCAGCCTGGGCTTACCCTCTAGCGAGCAGTACTTC.